These 20 T cell receptor beta chains were all obtained from the same sample, sequenced in a study of T cells in Graves' hyperthyroidism and ophthalmopathy (dated by TCRdb to about 2019). The method was multiplex PCR. Sequencing was performed on an Illumina HiSeq 2000. The TCR beta CDR3 regions were amplified from the RNA transcripts. A first-round RT-PCR of the TCR CDR3 used the HTBI primer set with the Qiagen OneStep RT-PCR kit. Starting from the raw public reads, TCRdb applied fastp trimming at Q25, assembled clones with MiXCR and retained in-frame beta chains. Merged by CDR3 protein, the rows form single entries marked with the most common genes and DNA. The sample includes about 460,000 distinct CDR3 sequences, with roughly 23% observed a single time. The ten largest clones represent less than 65% of the sample. The specimen was blood. Receptor source: a woman in her sixties or seventies with Graves' ophthalmopathy.

This clonotype was detected a few times. The chain links TRBV7-9 to TRBJ1-2; 7 positions match TRBD1. V dropped 4 bases and J dropped 4; count of bases not matched to a gene: 9. In germline, CDR1 is SEHNR, CDR2 FQNEAQ (reference sequence). The CDR3 has 15 amino acids. CDR3: CASSSSGQSFYGYTF. Written as DNA, the CDR3 is TGTGCCAGCAGCTCCTCGGGACAGTCGTTCTATGGCTACACCTTC.

By share, this clonotype counts as medium-sized. V is TRBV12-3 or TRBV12-4 and J is TRBJ1-1, with D unresolved. CDR3 length: 13 amino acids. V lost 4 bases, J lost 1 base, and 7 bases lay in between. CDR3 sequence (DNA): TGTGCCAGCAGTTGGGCTCGGAACACTGAAGCTTTCTTT. It encodes CASSWARNTEAFF.

This clonotype was recorded at least ten times. The V gene is TRBV3-1, the J gene TRBJ2-1, with D unclear. Germline-derived CDR1 and CDR2 are LGHDT and YNNKEL (reference sequence). Trimming took 3 bases from V and 6 from J, leaving 6 bases between them. The CDR3 runs 12 residues. CDR3 loop: CASSQTGNEQFF. For the CDR3, the DNA is TGTGCCAGCAGCCAGACGGGCAATGAGCAGTTCTTC.

A note on this clonotype: This may arise from a read error, as a much more abundant clone is one base away. The chain couples TRBV12-3 or TRBV12-4 to TRBJ1-2; D remains ambiguous. The CDR3 totals 12 residues. CDR3 protein: CASSFEDYGYAF. CDR3 sequence (DNA): TGTGCCAGCAGTTTTGAGGACTATGGCTACGCCTTC.

Ten or more counts support this clonotype. The chain uses TRBV28 and TRBJ1-1; D is ambiguous. This CDR3 contains 13 residues. V was clipped by 4 bases and J by 2 bases, with 8 bases between them. Germline V CDR1 and CDR2: MDHEN, SYDVKM. CDR3 amino acids: CASSSSSNTEAFF. CDR3 in DNA: TGTGCCAGCAGTTCGAGCAGCAACACTGAAGCTTTCTTT.

This clonotype was counted at least ten times. The chain uses TRBV12-3 or TRBV12-4 and TRBJ2-7; tentatively, D is TRBD2 (6 bases). The CDR3 is made up of 14 amino acids. V was trimmed by 6 bases and J by 3 bases, leaving 15 bases between them. CDR3 sequence reads: CASRAGSSRYEQYF. CDR3 sequence (DNA): TGTGCCAGCAGGGCCGGGAGCTCTCGCTACGAGCAGTACTTC.

This clonotype turned up a few times. This sequence joins TRBV20-1 and TRBJ2-1; tentatively, D is TRBD1 or TRBD2 (5 bases each). CDR1 is DFQATT and CDR2 is SNEGSKA in the germline V gene (reference sequence). CDR3 size: 15 residues. Trimming pared 6 bases from V and 6 bases from J, leaving 21 bases between. CDR3 amino acids: CSALRGPNPANEQFF. The CDR3 region has the DNA TGCAGTGCCCTCCGGGGCCCTAACCCGGCCAATGAGCAGTTCTTC.

This clonotype was detected ten times or more. The chain is built from TRBV3-1 and TRBJ1-1, with D unresolved. Trimming cost V 4 bases and J 7 bases, with 10 bases left between them. Germline V gene data show CDR1 as LGHDT and CDR2 as YNNKEL (reference sequence). The CDR3 loop spans 12 amino acids. The CDR3 region is CASSRLLGEAFF. The CDR3 coding sequence is TGTGCCAGCAGCCGATTATTAGGTGAAGCTTTCTTT.

This chain joins TRBV18 and TRBJ1-5; D call uncertain. In germline, CDR1 is KGHSH, CDR2 LQKENI. This CDR3 comprises 15 residues. Trimming left V 1 base short and J 0 bases short, with 7 bases between. CDR3: CASSPRRDSNQPQHF. CDR3 in DNA: TGTGCCAGCTCACCACGGCGGGATAGCAATCAGCCCCAGCATTTT.

The genes are TRBV14 and TRBJ1-3; D remains unclear. This CDR3 has 16 amino acids. The V and J ends lost 0 bases and 2 bases respectively, with 11 bases between them. Germline V gene lookup returns CDR1 SGHDN and CDR2 FVKESK. CDR3 in amino acids: CASSQDLVGTGNTIYF. CDR3 bases: TGTGCCAGCAGCCAAGATTTAGTCGGGACTGGAAACACCATATATTTT.

V and J are TRBV20-1 and TRBJ2-3, with D possibly TRBD1 on 5 matching bases. Deletions cut 5 bases from V and 6 bases from J, with 12 bases between. This CDR3 comprises 12 residues. Per the germline V gene, CDR1 is DFQATT and CDR2 is SNEGSKA (reference sequence). DNA for the CDR3: TGCAGTGCTCCGCCAGGGTCGGATACGCAGTATTTT. It encodes CSAPPGSDTQYF.

This clonotype was observed many times. The chain carries TRBV2 and TRBJ1-5; possibly TRBD1 for D (5 bases). Germline V gene lookup returns CDR1 SNHLY and CDR2 FYNNEI. This CDR3 is built from 13 residues. Deletions cut 5 bases from V and 6 bases from J, with 11 bases between. Here the CDR3 reads CASSPGVVQPQHF. The CDR3 nucleotides read TGTGCCAGCAGTCCGGGGGTGGTTCAGCCCCAGCATTTT.

This clonotype came up a few times. This chain uses TRBV10-3 with TRBJ1-1, with 7 bases matching TRBD1. Germline V gene sequence: CDR1 ENHRY, CDR2 SYGVKD. V dropped 4 bases and J dropped 1; count of bases not matched to a gene: 3. The CDR3 runs to 14 residues. The CDR3 sequence is CAISAGTANTEAFF. CDR3 nucleotides: TGTGCCATCAGTGCCGGGACAGCGAACACTGAAGCTTTCTTT.

This clonotype was picked up a small number of times. V is TRBV12-3 or TRBV12-4 and J is TRBJ1-2; possibly TRBD1 for D (5 bases). Trimming pared 9 bases from V and 3 bases from J, leaving 14 bases between. This CDR3 spans 13 amino acids. The CDR3 region has the DNA TGTGCCAGTCGCTCCGTAGGGGACTATGGCTACACCTTC. Protein sequence: CASRSVGDYGYTF.

A few counts support this clonotype. This chain uses TRBV4-1 with TRBJ1-6; D unclear. The CDR3 extends over 15 amino acids. Trimming stripped 6 bases from V and 4 bases from J, with 13 bases between. Germline CDR1 MGHRA, CDR2 YSYEKL. The CDR3 reads CASSQDDLYNSPLHF. CDR3 sequence (DNA): TGCGCCAGCAGTCAGGACGATCTTTATAATTCACCCCTCCACTTT.

The chain combines TRBV28 with TRBJ1-1; no firm D call. V shed 5 bases and J shed 10 bases, with 11 bases lying between them. Germline V lookup: CDR1 MDHEN, CDR2 SYDVKM. This CDR3 is 11 amino acids long. The CDR3 spells CASSQAVIAFF. The CDR3 DNA reads TGTGCCAGCAGTCAAGCTGTTATAGCTTTCTTT.

The V and J genes are TRBV3-1 and TRBJ2-7, with TRBD2 matching 13 bases. The V gene's germline CDR1 is LGHDT and CDR2 YNNKEL (reference sequence). V lost 3 bases, J lost 5 bases, and 7 bases stayed unmatched. There are 16 residues in the CDR3. This chain's CDR3 is CASSHRTGTSGNEQYF. In DNA, the CDR3 is TGTGCCAGCAGCCATCGGACGGGGACTAGCGGGAACGAGCAGTACTTC.

At least ten counts were recorded for this clonotype. The chain joins TRBV30 to TRBJ2-3; 9 positions match TRBD2. The CDR3 extends over 14 amino acids. The V gene end was trimmed by 5 bases and the J gene end by 1 base; junction bases not matched to a gene: 4. CDR1 is GTSNPN and CDR2 is SVGIG in the germline V gene (reference sequence). The CDR3 bases are TGTGCCTGGGGATTAGCGGGAGGCACAGATACGCAGTATTTT. Translated, it gives CAWGLAGGTDTQYF.

This clonotype was recorded at least ten times. The V gene is TRBV7-8, the J gene TRBJ1-1, with 10 positions matching TRBD1. The CDR3 length is 15 residues. Germline V lookup: CDR1 SGHVS, CDR2 FQNEAQ. The ends lost 3 bases at V and 5 bases at J; junction bases unmatched: 6. DNA for the CDR3: TGTGCCAGCAGCTTGGACAGGGGGTGGGGGACTGAAGCTTTCTTT. Translation: CASSLDRGWGTEAFF.

This clonotype was recorded many times. The gene calls are TRBV12-3 or TRBV12-4 and TRBJ1-3, with D unresolved. This CDR3 spans 13 amino acids. With 6 bases removed from V and 3 bases from J, the gap between germline ends came to 9 bases. The CDR3 here is CASSTVGGNTIYF. The CDR3 nucleotides read TGTGCCAGCAGCACCGTAGGTGGAAACACCATATATTTT.